This T cell receptor (beta chain) derives from a study of beta chain features in type 1 diabetes. Study-wide background: When patients were set against healthy donors, age, gender and cell yields were similar. The number of sorted cells examined across all samples was approximately 100 million.

This clone came up a few times. Its antigen is unidentified. The germline V gene encodes CDR1 MGHDK and CDR2 SYGVNS. V was pared by 2 bases and J by 1 base, with 4 bases of the junction left unmatched. This CDR3 is built from 16 residues. Study observations and caveats: Among all four CD4+ subsets, Type 1 diabetes patients had TCRB CDR3s that were moderately but significantly shorter. Whether TCRB rearrangement is influenced by HLA type was left unresolved in this analysis.

The study reverse transcribed the entire isolated RNA, so it sequenced expressed TCRB transcripts. Profiling relied on immunoSEQ multiplex PCR, and the TCRdb table lists in-frame clones only, not all of them. The sample has about 160,000 clones, roughly 9% seen once. Each of the sorted populations had a purity greater than 98%. This TCR was sampled from a woman in her 30s with type 1 diabetes. Sequenced input: central memory CD4+ T cells from blood. J is TRBJ2-5 and V is TRBV25-1; 10 bases line up with TRBD1. In DNA form, the CDR3 reads TGTGCCAGCAGTGAAGGGACAGGGGTGATCCAAGAGACCCAGTACTTC. It codes for CASSEGTGVIQETQYF. The full variable domain, rest sourced from reference TRBV25-1 and TRBJ2-5, is EADIYQTPRYLVIGTGKKITLECSQTMGHDKMYWYQQDPGMELHLIHYSYGVNSTEKGDLSSESTVSRIRTEHFPLTLESARPSHTSQYLCASSEGTGVIQETQYFGPGTRLLVL.